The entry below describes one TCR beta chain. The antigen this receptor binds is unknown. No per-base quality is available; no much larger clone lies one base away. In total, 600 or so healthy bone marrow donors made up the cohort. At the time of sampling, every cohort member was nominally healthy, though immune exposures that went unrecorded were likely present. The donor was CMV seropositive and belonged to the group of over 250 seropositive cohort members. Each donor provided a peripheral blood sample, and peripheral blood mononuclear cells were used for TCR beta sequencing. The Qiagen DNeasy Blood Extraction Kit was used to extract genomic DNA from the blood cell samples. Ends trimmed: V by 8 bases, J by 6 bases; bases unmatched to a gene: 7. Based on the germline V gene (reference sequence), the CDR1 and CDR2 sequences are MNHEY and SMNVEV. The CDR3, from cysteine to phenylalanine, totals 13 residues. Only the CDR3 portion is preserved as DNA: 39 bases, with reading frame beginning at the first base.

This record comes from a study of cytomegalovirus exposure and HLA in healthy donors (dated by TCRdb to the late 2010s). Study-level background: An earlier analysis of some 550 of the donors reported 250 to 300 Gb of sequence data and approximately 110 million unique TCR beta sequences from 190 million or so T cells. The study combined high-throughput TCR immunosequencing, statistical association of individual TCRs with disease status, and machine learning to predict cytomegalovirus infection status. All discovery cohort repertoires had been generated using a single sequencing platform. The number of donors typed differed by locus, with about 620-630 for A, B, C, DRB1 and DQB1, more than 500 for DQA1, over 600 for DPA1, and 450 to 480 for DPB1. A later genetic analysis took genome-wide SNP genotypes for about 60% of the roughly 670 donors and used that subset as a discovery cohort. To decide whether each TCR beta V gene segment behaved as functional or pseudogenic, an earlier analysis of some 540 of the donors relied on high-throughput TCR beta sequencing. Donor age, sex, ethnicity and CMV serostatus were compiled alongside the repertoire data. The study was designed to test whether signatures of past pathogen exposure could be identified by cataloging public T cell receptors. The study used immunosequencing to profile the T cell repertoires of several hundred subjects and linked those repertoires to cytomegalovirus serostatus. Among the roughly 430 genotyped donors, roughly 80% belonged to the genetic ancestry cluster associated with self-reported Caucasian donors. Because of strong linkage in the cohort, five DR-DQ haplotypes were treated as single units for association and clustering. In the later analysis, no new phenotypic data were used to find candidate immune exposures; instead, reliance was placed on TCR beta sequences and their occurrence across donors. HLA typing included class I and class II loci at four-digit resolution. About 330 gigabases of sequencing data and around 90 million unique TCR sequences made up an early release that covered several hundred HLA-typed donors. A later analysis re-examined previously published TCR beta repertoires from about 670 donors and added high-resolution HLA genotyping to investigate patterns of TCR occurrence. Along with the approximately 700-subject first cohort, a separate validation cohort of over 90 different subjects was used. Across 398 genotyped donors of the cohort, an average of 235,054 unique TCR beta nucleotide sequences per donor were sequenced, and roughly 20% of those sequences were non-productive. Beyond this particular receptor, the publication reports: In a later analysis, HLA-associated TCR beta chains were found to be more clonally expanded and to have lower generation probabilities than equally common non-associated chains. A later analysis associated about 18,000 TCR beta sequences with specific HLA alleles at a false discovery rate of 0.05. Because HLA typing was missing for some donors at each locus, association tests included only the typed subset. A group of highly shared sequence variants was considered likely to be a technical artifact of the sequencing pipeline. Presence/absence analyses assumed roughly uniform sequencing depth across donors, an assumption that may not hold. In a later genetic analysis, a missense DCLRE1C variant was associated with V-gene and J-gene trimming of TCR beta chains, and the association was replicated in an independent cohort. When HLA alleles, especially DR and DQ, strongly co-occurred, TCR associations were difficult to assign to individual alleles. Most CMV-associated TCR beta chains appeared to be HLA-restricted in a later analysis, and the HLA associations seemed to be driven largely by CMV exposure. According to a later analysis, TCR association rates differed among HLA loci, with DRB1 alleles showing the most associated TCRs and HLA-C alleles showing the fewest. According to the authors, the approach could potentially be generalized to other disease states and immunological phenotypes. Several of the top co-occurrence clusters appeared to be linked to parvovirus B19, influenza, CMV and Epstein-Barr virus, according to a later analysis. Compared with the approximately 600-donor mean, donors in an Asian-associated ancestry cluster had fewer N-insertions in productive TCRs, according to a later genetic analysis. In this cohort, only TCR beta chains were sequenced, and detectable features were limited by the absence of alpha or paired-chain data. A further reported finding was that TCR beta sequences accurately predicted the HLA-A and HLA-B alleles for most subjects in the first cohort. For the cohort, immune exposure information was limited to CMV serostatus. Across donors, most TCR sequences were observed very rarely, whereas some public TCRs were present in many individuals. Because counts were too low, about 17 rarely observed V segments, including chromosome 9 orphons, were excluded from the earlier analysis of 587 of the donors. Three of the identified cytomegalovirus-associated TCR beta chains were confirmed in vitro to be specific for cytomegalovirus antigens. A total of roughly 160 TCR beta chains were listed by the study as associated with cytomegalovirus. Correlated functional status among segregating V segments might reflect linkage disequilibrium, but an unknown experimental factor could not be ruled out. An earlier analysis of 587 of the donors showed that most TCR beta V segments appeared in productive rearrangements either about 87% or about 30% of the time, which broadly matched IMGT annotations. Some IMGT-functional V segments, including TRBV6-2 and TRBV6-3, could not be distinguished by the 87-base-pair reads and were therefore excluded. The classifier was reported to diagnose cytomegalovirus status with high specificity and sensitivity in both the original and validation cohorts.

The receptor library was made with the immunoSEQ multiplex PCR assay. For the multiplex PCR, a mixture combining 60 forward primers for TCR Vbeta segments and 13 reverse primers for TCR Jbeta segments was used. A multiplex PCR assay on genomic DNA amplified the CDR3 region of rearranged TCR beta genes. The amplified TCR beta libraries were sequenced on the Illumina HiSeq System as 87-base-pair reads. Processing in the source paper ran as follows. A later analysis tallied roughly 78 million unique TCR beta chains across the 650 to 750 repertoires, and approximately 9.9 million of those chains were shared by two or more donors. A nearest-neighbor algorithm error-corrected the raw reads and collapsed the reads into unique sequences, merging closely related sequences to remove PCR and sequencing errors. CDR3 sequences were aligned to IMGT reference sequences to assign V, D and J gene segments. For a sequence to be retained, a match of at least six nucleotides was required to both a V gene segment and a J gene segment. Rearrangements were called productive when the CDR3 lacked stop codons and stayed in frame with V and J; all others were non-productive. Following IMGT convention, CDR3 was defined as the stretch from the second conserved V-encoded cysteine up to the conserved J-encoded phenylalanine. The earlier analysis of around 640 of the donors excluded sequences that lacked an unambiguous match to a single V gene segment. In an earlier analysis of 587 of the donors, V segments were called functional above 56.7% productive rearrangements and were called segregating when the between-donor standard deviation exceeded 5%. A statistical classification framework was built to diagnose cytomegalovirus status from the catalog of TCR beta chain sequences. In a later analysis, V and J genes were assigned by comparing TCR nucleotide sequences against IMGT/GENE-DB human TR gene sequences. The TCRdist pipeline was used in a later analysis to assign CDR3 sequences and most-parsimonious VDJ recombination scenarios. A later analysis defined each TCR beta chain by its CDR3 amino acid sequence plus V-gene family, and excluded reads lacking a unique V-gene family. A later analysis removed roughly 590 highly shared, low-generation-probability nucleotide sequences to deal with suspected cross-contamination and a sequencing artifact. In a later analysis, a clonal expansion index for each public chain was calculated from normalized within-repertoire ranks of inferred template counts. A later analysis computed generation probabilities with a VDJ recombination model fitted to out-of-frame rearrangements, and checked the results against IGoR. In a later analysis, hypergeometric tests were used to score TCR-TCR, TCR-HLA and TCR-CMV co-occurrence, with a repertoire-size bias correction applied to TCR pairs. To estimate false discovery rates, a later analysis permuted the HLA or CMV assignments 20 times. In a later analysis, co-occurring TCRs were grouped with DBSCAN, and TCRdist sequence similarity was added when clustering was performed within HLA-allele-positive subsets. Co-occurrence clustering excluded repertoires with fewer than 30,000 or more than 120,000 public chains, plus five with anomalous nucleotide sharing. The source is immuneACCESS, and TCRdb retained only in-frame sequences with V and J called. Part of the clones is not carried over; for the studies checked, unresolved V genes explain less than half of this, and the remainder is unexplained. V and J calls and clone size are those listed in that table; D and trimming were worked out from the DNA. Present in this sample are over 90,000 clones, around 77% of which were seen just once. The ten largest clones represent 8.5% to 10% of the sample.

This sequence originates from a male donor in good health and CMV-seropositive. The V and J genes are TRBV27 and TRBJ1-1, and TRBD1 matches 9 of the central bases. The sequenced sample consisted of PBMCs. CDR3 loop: CASATGGKAEAFF. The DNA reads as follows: TGTGCCAGCGCGACAGGGGGAAAAGCTGAAGCTTTCTTT.